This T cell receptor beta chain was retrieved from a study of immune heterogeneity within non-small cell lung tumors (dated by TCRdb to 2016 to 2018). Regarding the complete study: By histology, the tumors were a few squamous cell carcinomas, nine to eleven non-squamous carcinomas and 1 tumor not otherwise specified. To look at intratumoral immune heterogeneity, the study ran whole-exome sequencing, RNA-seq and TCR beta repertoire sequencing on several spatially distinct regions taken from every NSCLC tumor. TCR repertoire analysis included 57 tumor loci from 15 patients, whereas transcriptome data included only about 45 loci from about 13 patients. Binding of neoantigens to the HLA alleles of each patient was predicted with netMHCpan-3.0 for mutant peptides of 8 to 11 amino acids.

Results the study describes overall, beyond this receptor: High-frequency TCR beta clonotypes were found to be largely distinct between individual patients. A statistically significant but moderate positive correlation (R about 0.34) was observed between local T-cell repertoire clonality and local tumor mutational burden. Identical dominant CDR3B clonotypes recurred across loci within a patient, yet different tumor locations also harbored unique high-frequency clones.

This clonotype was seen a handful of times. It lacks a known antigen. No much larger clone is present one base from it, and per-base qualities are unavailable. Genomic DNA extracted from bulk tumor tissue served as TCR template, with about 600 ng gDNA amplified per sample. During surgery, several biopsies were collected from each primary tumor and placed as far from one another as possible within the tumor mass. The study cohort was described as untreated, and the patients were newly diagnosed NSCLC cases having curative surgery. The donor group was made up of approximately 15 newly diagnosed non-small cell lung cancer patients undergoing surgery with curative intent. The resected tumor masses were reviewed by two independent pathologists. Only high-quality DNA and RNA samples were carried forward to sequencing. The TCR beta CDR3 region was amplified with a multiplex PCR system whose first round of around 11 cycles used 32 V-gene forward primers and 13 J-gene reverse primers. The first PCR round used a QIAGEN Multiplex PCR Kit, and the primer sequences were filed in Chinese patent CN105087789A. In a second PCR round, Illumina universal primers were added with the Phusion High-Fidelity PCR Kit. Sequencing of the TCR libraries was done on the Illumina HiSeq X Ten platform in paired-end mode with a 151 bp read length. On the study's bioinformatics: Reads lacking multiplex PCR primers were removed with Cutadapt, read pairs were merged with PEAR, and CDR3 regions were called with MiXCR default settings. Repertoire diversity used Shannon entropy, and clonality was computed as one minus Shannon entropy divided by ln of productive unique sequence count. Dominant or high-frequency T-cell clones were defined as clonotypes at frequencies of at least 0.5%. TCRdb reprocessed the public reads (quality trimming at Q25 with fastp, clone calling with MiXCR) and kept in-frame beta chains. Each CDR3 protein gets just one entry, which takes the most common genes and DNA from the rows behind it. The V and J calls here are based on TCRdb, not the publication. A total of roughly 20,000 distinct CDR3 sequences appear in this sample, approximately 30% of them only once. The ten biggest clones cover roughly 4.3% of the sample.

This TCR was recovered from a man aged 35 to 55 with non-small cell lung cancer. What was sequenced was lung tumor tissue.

The CDR3 protein: CSARYLRGVYGYTF. In nucleotides, the sequence is TGCAGTGCTAGATACCTTAGGGGAGTCTATGGCTACACCTTC. The chain is assembled from TRBV20-1 and TRBJ1-2; matching of 5 bases hints at TRBD1 as the D gene. The CDR3 contains 14 residues, cysteine and phenylalanine counted. Kept here is only the CDR3 DNA, which spans 42 bases and is read in frame from base 1. CDR1 and CDR2 are drawn from the germline V gene (reference sequence): DFQATT, SNEGSKA. V loses 2 bases of germline sequence and J loses 4 bases, and the interval between the two ends is 14 bases.